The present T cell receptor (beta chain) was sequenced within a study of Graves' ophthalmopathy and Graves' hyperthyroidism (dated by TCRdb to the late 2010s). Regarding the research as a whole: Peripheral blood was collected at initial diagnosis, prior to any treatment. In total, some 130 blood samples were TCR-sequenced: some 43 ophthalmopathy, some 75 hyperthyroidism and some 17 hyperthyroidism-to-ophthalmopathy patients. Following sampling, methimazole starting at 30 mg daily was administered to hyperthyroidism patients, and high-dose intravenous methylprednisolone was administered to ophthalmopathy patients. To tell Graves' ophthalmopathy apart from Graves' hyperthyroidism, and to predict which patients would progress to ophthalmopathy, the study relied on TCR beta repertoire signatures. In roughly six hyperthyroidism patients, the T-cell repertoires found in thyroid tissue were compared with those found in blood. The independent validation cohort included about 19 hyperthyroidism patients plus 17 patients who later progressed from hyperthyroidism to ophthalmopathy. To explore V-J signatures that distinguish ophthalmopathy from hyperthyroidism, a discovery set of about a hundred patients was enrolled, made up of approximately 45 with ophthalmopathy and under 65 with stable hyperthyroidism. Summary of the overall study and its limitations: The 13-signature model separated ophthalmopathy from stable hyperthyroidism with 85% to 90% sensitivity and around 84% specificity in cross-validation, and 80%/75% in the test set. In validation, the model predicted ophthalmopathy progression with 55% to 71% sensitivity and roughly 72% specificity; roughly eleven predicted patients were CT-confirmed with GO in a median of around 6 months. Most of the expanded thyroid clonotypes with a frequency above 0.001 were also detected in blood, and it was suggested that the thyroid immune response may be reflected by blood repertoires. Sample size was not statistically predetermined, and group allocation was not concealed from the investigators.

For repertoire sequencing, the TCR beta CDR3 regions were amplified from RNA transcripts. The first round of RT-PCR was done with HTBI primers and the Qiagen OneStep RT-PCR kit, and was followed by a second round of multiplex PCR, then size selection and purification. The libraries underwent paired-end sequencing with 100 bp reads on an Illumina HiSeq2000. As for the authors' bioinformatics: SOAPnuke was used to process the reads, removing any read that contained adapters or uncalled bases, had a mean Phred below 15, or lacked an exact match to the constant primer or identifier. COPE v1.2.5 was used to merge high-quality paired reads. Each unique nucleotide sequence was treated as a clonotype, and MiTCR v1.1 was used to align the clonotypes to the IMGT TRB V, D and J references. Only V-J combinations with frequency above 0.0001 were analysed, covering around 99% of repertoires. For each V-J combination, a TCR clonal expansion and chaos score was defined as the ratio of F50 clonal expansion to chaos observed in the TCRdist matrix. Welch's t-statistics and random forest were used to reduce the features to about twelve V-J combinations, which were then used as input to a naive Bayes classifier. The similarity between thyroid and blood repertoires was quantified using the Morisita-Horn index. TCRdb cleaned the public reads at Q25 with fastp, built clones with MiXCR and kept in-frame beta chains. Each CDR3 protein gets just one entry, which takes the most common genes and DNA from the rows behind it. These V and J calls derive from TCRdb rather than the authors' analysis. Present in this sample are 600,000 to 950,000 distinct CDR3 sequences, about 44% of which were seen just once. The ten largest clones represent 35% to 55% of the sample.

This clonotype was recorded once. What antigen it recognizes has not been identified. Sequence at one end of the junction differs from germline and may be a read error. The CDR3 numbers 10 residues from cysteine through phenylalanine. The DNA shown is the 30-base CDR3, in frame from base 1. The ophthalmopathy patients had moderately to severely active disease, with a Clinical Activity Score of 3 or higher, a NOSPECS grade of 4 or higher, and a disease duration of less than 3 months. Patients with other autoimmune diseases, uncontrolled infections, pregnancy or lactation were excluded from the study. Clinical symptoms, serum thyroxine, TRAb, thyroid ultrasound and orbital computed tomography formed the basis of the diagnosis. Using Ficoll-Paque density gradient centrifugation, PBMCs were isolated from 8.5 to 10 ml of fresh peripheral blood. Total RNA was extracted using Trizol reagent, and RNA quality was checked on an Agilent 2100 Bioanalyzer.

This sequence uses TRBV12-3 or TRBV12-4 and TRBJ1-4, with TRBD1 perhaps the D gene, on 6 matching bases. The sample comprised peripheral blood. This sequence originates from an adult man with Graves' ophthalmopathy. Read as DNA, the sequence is TGTGCCAGCAGTTTTAGGGGGGCTGGTTTT. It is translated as CASSFRGAGF.